This T cell receptor (beta chain) appears in the sequencing data of a study of identical twins. Each CDR3 protein gets one entry after TCRdb re-called the 5' RACE reads with MiXCR. The sample lists some 230,000 distinct CDR3 sequences; over 5.5% were seen once. This clonotype was counted ten times or more. CDR3 size: 15 residues. The V gene's germline CDR1 is MNHEY and CDR2 SMNVEV (reference sequence). With 2 bases clipped from V and 7 bases from J, the junction kept 8 bases outside the gene matches. In addition, the sample was reused for a study of T cells expressing NK-cell markers. According to that study: Seven sequenced donors out of eight were HCMV-seropositive, one seronegative.

J is TRBJ2-1 and V is TRBV27, with TRBD2 identical over 7 bases. The TCR sequence derives from a woman between 18 and 30 years old in good health. The specimen was CD8+ T cells sorted from blood. The CDR3 spells CASSLVREVGNEQFF. CDR3 nucleotide sequence: TGTGCCAGCAGTTTAGTCCGGGAGGTAGGGAATGAGCAGTTCTTC.